These 7 T cell receptor beta chains originate from one sample sequenced in a study of identical twins. TCRdb itself ran the 5' RACE reads through MiXCR, one entry per CDR3 protein. The table includes 1.5 million to 2 million distinct CDR3 sequences, under 35% detected once. The sequenced sample consisted of cord blood. These receptors were collected from a newborn girl in good health.

This clonotype was recorded only once. The chain recombines TRBV2 with TRBJ1-3; TRBD1 agrees at 9 bases. The CDR3 contains 15 residues. CDR1 SNHLY and CDR2 FYNNEI come from the germline V gene. With V trimmed by 5 bases and J by 3 bases, 5 bases remained unmatched. In nucleotides, the CDR3 is TGTGCCAGCAGTACCCTGACAGGGGGTGGAAACACCATATATTTT. Translation gives CASSTLTGGGNTIYF.

The chain carries TRBV30 and TRBJ2-1; possible D gene TRBD2, 6 bases. The CDR3 covers 12 residues. Germline CDR1 reads GTSNPN; CDR2 reads SVGIG (reference sequence). Trimming left V 2 bases short and J 4 bases short, with 6 bases between. The CDR3 region is CAWSSGYNEQFF. CDR3 sequence (DNA): TGTGCCTGGAGTAGCGGGTACAATGAGCAGTTCTTC.

V usage is TRBV5-1 and J usage is TRBJ2-5; 8 bases align to TRBD1. CDR1 and CDR2 (germline): SGHRS, YFSETQ. The CDR3 runs to 14 residues. With 4 bases clipped from V and 4 bases from J, the junction kept 6 bases outside the gene matches. For the CDR3, the DNA is TGCGCCAGCAGCGCCGGACAGGGCCGAGAGACCCAGTACTTC. Translating it yields CASSAGQGRETQYF.

To note about this clonotype: Relative to the germline gene, one junction end is altered; a read error may explain this. The chain carries TRBV20-1 and TRBJ1-2; no clear D. The V gene's germline CDR1 is DFQATT and CDR2 SNEGSKA (reference sequence). This CDR3 comprises 13 residues. CDR3 nucleotide sequence: TGCGGTGCTAGTTTGGGTTTCTACTATGGCTACACCTTC. As protein: CGASLGFYYGYTF.

With respect to this clonotype: A much bigger clone sits one base away, suggesting this may be a read error. The chain has TRBV9 and TRBJ2-7; maybe TRBD2 (6 bases). The germline CDR1 and CDR2 sequences are SGDLS and YYNGEE. The CDR3 has 13 residues. Here the CDR3 DNA reads TGTGCCTGCAGCCCTCGGGGACTCTACGAGCAGTACTTC. Amino acids: CACSPRGLYEQYF.

This chain links TRBV6-2 or TRBV6-3 with TRBJ1-2, with D hard to call. The CDR3 has 14 residues. Trimming removed 2 bases from V and 6 bases from J, with 13 bases in between. The germline CDR1 and CDR2 sequences are MNHEY and SVGEGT. CDR3 amino acids: CASSYAGYLNGYTF. DNA for the CDR3: TGTGCCAGCAGTTACGCCGGGTACCTAAATGGCTACACCTTC.

This clonotype was detected only a few times. The chain has TRBV4-2 and TRBJ2-3; TRBD1 or TRBD2 may be the D gene (5 bases each). From germline, CDR1 is LGHNA and CDR2 YNFKEQ. CDR3 length equals 15 residues. V lost 0 bases and J lost 5, with 12 bases in between. This CDR3 is CASSQERDPLDTQYF. The CDR3 nucleotides read TGTGCCAGCAGCCAAGAACGGGACCCCCTAGATACGCAGTATTTT.